Detailed here is one T cell receptor beta chain. This entry comes from a study of T cell changes during pregnancy in multiple sclerosis. Clones were read by immunoSEQ multiplex PCR, and TCRdb kept only the in-frame ones, dropping some. The sample includes tens of thousands of clones, more than 80% of them seen just once. Trimming cost V 0 bases and J 0 bases, with 15 bases left between them. Germline values: CDR1 SEHNR, CDR2 FQNEAQ (reference sequence). CDR3 length: 18 amino acids. The starting material was CD8+ T cells from peripheral blood mononuclear cells, obtained in the first trimester of pregnancy. The source is a female donor in good health, enrolled as a control in a pregnancy study. V is TRBV7-9 and J is TRBJ1-3, with D possibly being TRBD1 (5 bases). The CDR3 sequence is CASSLALGLRVSGNTIYF. The CDR3 coding sequence is TGTGCCAGCAGCTTAGCGTTGGGTCTCAGGGTCTCTGGAAACACCATATATTTT.